The 27 T cell receptor beta chains below come from one sample, sequenced in a study of long-term antiretroviral therapy in people with HIV. Researchers report immunoSEQ v3.0 was run at survey level. The method was immunoSEQ multiplex PCR; TCRdb's version includes in-frame clones alone and lacks a portion of them. This sample yields around 13,000 clones, of which about 82% are seen a single time; 16% belongs to the top ten. Sequenced here: unsorted PBMCs, sampled 1.8 years before starting antiretroviral therapy. These receptors were collected from a woman in her thirties or forties with HIV.

The J gene is TRBJ1-5, the V gene TRBV18; D may be TRBD1 (5 bases). This CDR3 contains 14 residues. Germline V CDR1 and CDR2: KGHSH, LQKENI. With 3 bases removed from V and 4 bases from J, the gap between germline ends came to 10 bases. The CDR3 DNA reads TGTGCCAGCTCACCTTCAGGGAAGAATCAGCCCCAGCATTTT. This translates into CASSPSGKNQPQHF.

The rearrangement links TRBV7-2 to TRBJ2-7; a possible D gene is TRBD2 (5 bases). The V gene lost 11 bases and the J gene lost 4 bases, with 18 bases spanning the gap. CDR1 and CDR2 from the germline V gene are SGHTA and FQGNSA. The CDR3 covers 13 residues. The chain's CDR3 is CASRVAGGYEQYF. The CDR3 DNA reads as TGTGCCTCGAGGGTGGCTGGTGGGTACGAGCAGTACTTC.

This clone came up a few times. The CDR3 DNA reads TGTGCCAGTAGTCCAAGGGGGAACACTGAAGCTTTCTTT. Translated: CASSPRGNTEAFF. The rearrangement joins TRBV19 to TRBJ1-1; TRBD1 is a possible D gene (5 bases). Germline loops: CDR1 LNHDA, CDR2 SQIVND (reference sequence). The V and J ends lost 5 bases and 1 base respectively, with 8 bases between them. This CDR3 is built from 13 residues.

The sample holds a few counts of this clone. V gene TRBV11-3 combines with J gene TRBJ1-1; D remains ambiguous. Germline V gene data show CDR1 as SGHNT and CDR2 as YENEEA. The CDR3 contains 15 residues. With 1 base removed from V and 0 bases from J, the gap between germline ends came to 9 bases. Written as DNA, the CDR3 is TGTGCCAGCAGCTTAGTGTCAGGCTTGAACACTGAAGCTTTCTTT. It translates to CASSLVSGLNTEAFF.

The J gene is TRBJ1-2, the V gene TRBV5-4; D perhaps matches TRBD1 (5 bases). This CDR3 region has 15 residues. V dropped 0 bases and J dropped 6 bases, with 15 bases sitting between them. CDR1 SGHNT and CDR2 YYREEE come from the germline V gene (reference sequence). The CDR3 DNA sequence: TGTGCCAGCAGCTTGGCACTCGACAGCTATAATGGCTACACCTTC. This encodes CASSLALDSYNGYTF.

The rearrangement joins TRBV28 to TRBJ1-3, with 7 nucleotides matching TRBD1. Germline V CDR1 and CDR2: MDHEN, SYDVKM. The V and J ends lost 2 bases and 6 bases, in that order; junction bases with no gene match: 4. CDR3 length equals 14 residues. CDR3 nucleotide sequence: TGTGCCAGCAGTTTACCGGGACAGCCAAACACCATATATTTT. Residues: CASSLPGQPNTIYF.

The chain has TRBV7-2 and TRBJ2-3, with D possibly matching TRBD2 (5 bases). CDR3 length equals 16 residues. CDR1 is SGHTA and CDR2 is FQGNSA in the germline V gene. V gave up 5 bases and J gave up 3 bases, with 18 bases separating them. The CDR3 sequence is CASSLSGGSGTDTQYF. The CDR3 DNA is TGTGCCAGCAGCCTCTCTGGCGGGTCGGGGACAGATACGCAGTATTTT.

The chain is built from TRBV5-1 and TRBJ1-1; D possibly corresponds to TRBD1 (5 bases). Trimming shortened V by 2 bases and J by 3 bases, and 8 bases separated the two germline ends. CDR1 is SGHRS, CDR2 YFSETQ, per germline. CDR3 length equals 13 residues. CDR3: CASSFQGDTEAFF. The CDR3 DNA sequence: TGCGCCAGCAGCTTCCAGGGAGACACTGAAGCTTTCTTT.

The chain links TRBV4-1 to TRBJ1-5; 9 positions agree with TRBD1. V shed 4 bases and J 0 bases; nucleotides not matched to a gene: 7. CDR3 length equals 17 residues. Germline CDR1 is MGHRA and CDR2 is YSYEKL. CDR3 amino acids: CASSPSTGGYSNQPQHF. DNA for the CDR3: TGCGCCAGCAGCCCATCGACAGGGGGTTATAGCAATCAGCCCCAGCATTTT.

In the case of this clone: At one boundary the junction diverges from the germline segment, which might be a read error. The gene calls are TRBV11-3 and TRBJ2-7; D is possibly TRBD1 or TRBD2 (5 bases each). This CDR3 spans 12 amino acids. Per germline, CDR1 SGHNT and CDR2 YENEEA. CDR3 sequence: CASSLAFRGPFF. Here the CDR3 DNA reads TGTGCCAGCAGCTTAGCTTTTCGGGGCCCCTTCTTC.

The chain carries TRBV5-1 and TRBJ2-1; weak D call: TRBD2 (6 bases). The CDR3 loop spans 16 amino acids. V shed 1 base and J shed 10 bases, with 21 bases lying between them. Germline V lookup: CDR1 SGHRS, CDR2 YFSETQ. CDR3 amino acids: CASSLTGGTSSLEQFF. The CDR3 DNA reads as TGCGCCAGCAGCTTGACGGGCGGGACCTCTTCTCTGGAGCAGTTCTTC.

The chain couples TRBV4-1 to TRBJ1-2; D uncertain. The CDR3 spans 15 residues. The germline CDR1 and CDR2 sequences are MGHRA and YSYEKL. V lost 1 base and J lost 0, with 9 bases in between. For the CDR3, the DNA is TGCGCCAGCAGCCAAGGGACTGATGCTAACTATGGCTACACCTTC. This codes for CASSQGTDANYGYTF.

V usage is TRBV25-1 and J usage is TRBJ2-3, with 7 positions matching TRBD2. The CDR3 has 15 amino acids. The V gene end was trimmed by 5 bases and the J gene end by 4 bases; junction bases not matched to a gene: 9. Germline values: CDR1 MGHDK, CDR2 SYGVNS. The CDR3 DNA reads as TGTGCCAGCAGTTTTCGGGGAGGGCACGCAGATACGCAGTATTTT. This sequence encodes CASSFRGGHADTQYF. The full variable domain, in which reference TRBV25-1 and TRBJ2-3 provide the parts outside the CDR3, is EADIYQTPRYLVIGTGKKITLECSQTMGHDKMYWYQQDPGMELHLIHYSYGVNSTEKGDLSSESTVSRIRTEHFPLTLESARPSHTSQYLCASSFRGGHADTQYFGPGTRLTVL.

This chain connects TRBV27 to TRBJ2-1; 9 nucleotides agree with TRBD2. The CDR3 contains 13 residues. V was pared by 7 bases and J by 12 bases, with 10 bases of the junction left unmatched. Germline-derived CDR1 and CDR2 are MNHEY and SMNVEV (reference sequence). The CDR3 nucleotides read TGTGCCAGCAAACTAGCGGGTGGGCGACGGCAGTTCTTC. This codes for CASKLAGGRRQFF.

The chain combines TRBV7-8 with TRBJ1-1; D is unclear. Trimming cost V 2 bases and J 1 base, with 8 bases left between them. In germline, CDR1 is SGHVS, CDR2 FQNEAQ. The CDR3 is 14 residues long. The CDR3 coding sequence is TGTGCCAGCAGCTTAAGGGCAGCGAACACTGAAGCTTTCTTT. Encoded protein: CASSLRAANTEAFF.

This chain links TRBV2 with TRBJ2-2; the match to TRBD2 covers 16 bases. The CDR3 loop spans 19 amino acids. Germline V CDR1 and CDR2: SNHLY, FYNNEI. Trimming cost V 6 bases and J 7 bases; bases outside gene matches: 14. CDR3 region: CASSTSSGTSGRAYGELFF. The CDR3 region has the DNA TGTGCCAGCAGCACATCTTCCGGGACTAGCGGGAGGGCCTACGGGGAGCTGTTTTTT.

The V call is TRBV19, the J call TRBJ2-4, with a possible D match to TRBD2 (6 bases). The CDR3 is made up of 16 amino acids. The germline CDR1 and CDR2 sequences are LNHDA and SQIVND (reference sequence). With 1 base removed from V and 0 bases from J, the gap between germline ends came to 10 bases. The CDR3 DNA reads TGTGCCAGTAGTATAGGGATGGGACTAGCCAAAAACATTCAGTACTTC. As protein: CASSIGMGLAKNIQYF.

The CDR3 is CASRPEGRSYEQYF. The CDR3, as DNA: TGTGCCAGTAGACCAGAGGGAAGGAGCTACGAGCAGTACTTC. The chain is built from TRBV19 and TRBJ2-7; maybe TRBD2 (5 bases). Trimming took 6 bases from V and 3 from J, leaving 15 bases between them. The germline gives CDR1 LNHDA, CDR2 SQIVND (reference sequence). The CDR3 has 14 residues.

The chain is built from TRBV19 and TRBJ1-1, with a tentative D call TRBD1 (6 bases). Germline V gene lookup returns CDR1 LNHDA and CDR2 SQIVND (reference sequence). V was cut by 1 base and J by 2 bases, with 11 bases left in between. The CDR3 spans 15 residues. The CDR3 DNA reads TGTGCCAGTAGTATAGTACAGGGCAAAAACACTGAAGCTTTCTTT. Its translation: CASSIVQGKNTEAFF.

This clone counts as medium-sized. V is TRBV5-1 and J is TRBJ2-7; maybe TRBD1 (7 bases). The CDR3 contains 13 residues. Trimming pared 5 bases from V and 5 bases from J, leaving 14 bases between. Germline V gene sequence: CDR1 SGHRS, CDR2 YFSETQ. The CDR3 region is CASRFGGTDEQYF. CDR3 nucleotides: TGCGCCAGCAGGTTTGGGGGGACAGACGAGCAGTACTTC.

The chain recombines TRBV11-2 with TRBJ2-7, with 10 nucleotides matching TRBD2. After removal of 2 bases from V and 0 bases from J, the junction contained 4 bases not matched to a gene. The CDR3 runs to 16 residues. The germline V gene encodes CDR1 SGHAT and CDR2 FQNNGV. CDR3 nucleotides: TGTGCCAGCAGCTTAATAGCGGGAGGCCCCTCCTACGAGCAGTACTTC. This sequence encodes CASSLIAGGPSYEQYF.

The chain joins TRBV6-1 to TRBJ2-7; perhaps TRBD2 as D (5 bases). The CDR3 is 16 amino acids. Trimming pared 1 base from V and 3 bases from J, leaving 16 bases between. The germline CDR1 and CDR2 sequences are MNHNS and SASEGT. CDR3 protein: CASSEVGYLGLYEQYF. CDR3 bases: TGTGCCAGCAGTGAAGTAGGATATCTCGGACTCTACGAGCAGTACTTC.

The chain uses TRBV5-4 and TRBJ2-6; D is ambiguous. This CDR3 has 16 residues. Germline V CDR1 and CDR2: SGHNT, YYREEE (reference sequence). Trimming removed 0 bases from V and 2 bases from J, with 9 bases in between. The CDR3 loop is CASSLAMGAGANVLTF. As DNA, the CDR3 is TGTGCCAGCAGCTTGGCCATGGGCGCTGGGGCCAACGTCCTGACTTTC.

This rearrangement joins TRBV7-2 to TRBJ2-7, with unresolved D. CDR3 length: 15 amino acids. Germline V gene data show CDR1 as SGHTA and CDR2 as FQGNSA. V was trimmed by 0 bases and J by 7 bases, leaving 16 bases between them. In DNA form, the CDR3 reads TGTGCCAGCAGCTTAGCTCTTGGTTCTGTGGTGGAGCAGTACTTC. Its protein product is CASSLALGSVVEQYF. The full variable domain, its missing parts supplied by reference TRBV7-2 and TRBJ2-7, is GAGVSQSPSNKVTEKGKDVELRCDPISGHTALYWYRQSLGQGLEFLIYFQGNSAPDKSGLPSDRFSAERTGGSVSTLTIQRTQQEDSAVYLCASSLALGSVVEQYFGPGTRLTVT.

The chain joins TRBV18 to TRBJ1-3, with a possible D match to TRBD1 (5 bases). V was pared by 4 bases and J by 2 bases, with 12 bases between. Looked up from germline, CDR1 is KGHSH and CDR2 is LQKENI. The CDR3 has 15 residues. The CDR3 DNA sequence: TGTGCCAGCTCACGCCCAGGGTCAACTGGAAACACCATATATTTT. Translating it yields CASSRPGSTGNTIYF.

J is TRBJ2-7 and V is TRBV13, with D maybe TRBD1 (6 bases). There are 16 residues in the CDR3. CDR1 and CDR2 from the germline V gene are PRHDT and FYEKMQ (reference sequence). V lost 2 bases and J lost 1, with 15 bases in between. CDR3 in amino acids: CASSLLGEGGSYEQYF. CDR3 coding DNA: TGTGCCAGCAGCTTACTCGGGGAAGGGGGATCCTACGAGCAGTACTTC.

The V and J genes are TRBV5-4 and TRBJ2-3, with 8 bases aligning to TRBD2. The V gene's germline CDR1 is SGHNT and CDR2 YYREEE (reference sequence). The V and J ends lost 0 bases and 4 bases, in that order; junction bases with no gene match: 1. This CDR3 has 14 amino acids. CDR3 bases: TGTGCCAGCAGCTTGGACGGGAGGGCAGATACGCAGTATTTT. This codes for CASSLDGRADTQYF.